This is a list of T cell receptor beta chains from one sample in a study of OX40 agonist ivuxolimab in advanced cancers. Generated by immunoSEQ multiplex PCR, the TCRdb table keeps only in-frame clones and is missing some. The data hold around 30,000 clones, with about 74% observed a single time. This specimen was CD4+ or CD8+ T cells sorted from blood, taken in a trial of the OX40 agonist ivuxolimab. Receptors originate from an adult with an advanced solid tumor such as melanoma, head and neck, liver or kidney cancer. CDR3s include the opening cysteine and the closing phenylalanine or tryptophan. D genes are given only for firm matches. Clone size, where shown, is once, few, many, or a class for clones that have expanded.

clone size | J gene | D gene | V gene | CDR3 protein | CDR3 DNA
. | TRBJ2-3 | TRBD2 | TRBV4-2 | CASSQGTSGGTSTDTQYF | TGTGCCAGCAGCCAGGGGACTAGCGGGGGAACTAGTACAGATACGCAGTATTTT
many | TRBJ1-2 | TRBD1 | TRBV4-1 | CASSRPDRVGYTF | TGCGCCAGCAGCCGCCCGGACAGGGTCGGCTACACCTTC
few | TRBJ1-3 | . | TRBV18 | CASSPRQNSGNTIYF | TGTGCCAGCTCACCACGGCAAAACTCTGGAAACACCATATATTTT
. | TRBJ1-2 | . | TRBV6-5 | CASTQGENYGYTF | TGTGCCAGCACCCAAGGGGAGAACTATGGCTACACCTTC
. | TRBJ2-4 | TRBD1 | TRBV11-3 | CASSRQGWDIQYF | TGTGCCAGCAGTCGACAGGGATGGGACATTCAGTACTTC
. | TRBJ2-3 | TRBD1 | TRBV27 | CASRSPSGTGASDTQYF | TGTGCCAGCAGATCCCCTTCCGGGACAGGGGCCTCGGATACGCAGTATTTT
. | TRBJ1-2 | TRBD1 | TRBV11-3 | CASSLWGTGSNYGYTF | TGTGCCAGCAGCTTATGGGGGACAGGGTCTAACTATGGCTACACCTTC
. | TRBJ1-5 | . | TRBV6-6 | CASSYSGYSNQPQHF | TGTGCCAGCAGTTACTCGGGATATAGCAATCAGCCCCAGCATTTT
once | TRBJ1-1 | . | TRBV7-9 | CASSLGMNTEAFF | TGTGCCAGCAGCTTAGGTATGAACACTGAAGCTTTCTTT
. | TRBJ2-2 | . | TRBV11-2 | CASSLLTSNTGELFF | TGTGCCAGCAGCCTCCTGACTAGTAACACCGGGGAGCTGTTTTTT
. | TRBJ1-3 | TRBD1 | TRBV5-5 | CASSLGQGVPGNTIYF | TGTGCCAGCAGCTTGGGACAGGGGGTTCCTGGAAACACCATATATTTT
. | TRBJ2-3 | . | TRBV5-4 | CASSLEGVADTQYF | TGTGCCAGCAGCTTGGAAGGGGTAGCAGATACGCAGTATTTT
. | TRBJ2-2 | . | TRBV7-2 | CASSSTRVTGELFF | TGTGCCAGCAGCTCCACCAGGGTCACCGGGGAGCTGTTTTTT
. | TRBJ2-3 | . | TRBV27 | CASSLLGRADTQYF | TGTGCCAGCAGTTTATTAGGTAGGGCAGATACGCAGTATTTT
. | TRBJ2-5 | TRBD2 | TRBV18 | CASSPSGGGQETQYF | TGTGCCAGCTCACCTAGCGGGGGGGGGCAAGAGACCCAGTACTTC
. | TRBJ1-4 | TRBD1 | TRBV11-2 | CASSYTPGTGVEKLFF | TGTGCCAGCAGCTACACCCCCGGGACAGGGGTTGAAAAACTGTTTTTT
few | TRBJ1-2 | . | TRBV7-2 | CASSSQLYGYTF | TGTGCCAGCAGCTCACAGCTCTATGGCTACACCTTC
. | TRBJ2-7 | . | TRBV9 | CASSVARETDEQYF | TGTGCCAGCAGCGTGGCCCGGGAGACCGACGAGCAGTACTTC
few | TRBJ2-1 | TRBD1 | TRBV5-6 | CASSPRQGAMINEQFF | TGTGCCAGCAGCCCCAGACAGGGGGCTATGATTAATGAGCAGTTCTTC
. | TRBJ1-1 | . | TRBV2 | CASIPGGVYTEAFF | TGTGCCAGCATCCCGGGCGGTGTGTACACTGAAGCTTTCTTT
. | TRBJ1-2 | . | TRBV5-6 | CASSLAQARNYGYTF | TGTGCCAGCAGCTTGGCGCAGGCCAGGAACTATGGCTACACCTTC
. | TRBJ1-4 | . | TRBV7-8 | CASTSRGRSNNEKLFF | TGTGCCAGCACCTCCCGAGGTCGCAGCAATAATGAAAAACTGTTTTTT
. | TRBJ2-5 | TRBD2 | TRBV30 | CAWSVPGLAVETQYF | TGTGCCTGGAGTGTACCCGGACTAGCGGTGGAGACCCAGTACTTC
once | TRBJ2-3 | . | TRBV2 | CASSETAGFSPDTQYF | TGTGCCAGCAGTGAAACGGCAGGTTTTTCCCCAGATACGCAGTATTTT
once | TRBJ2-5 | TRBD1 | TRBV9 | CASSVKGGQGETQYF | TGTGCCAGCAGCGTAAAGGGGGGACAGGGAGAGACCCAGTACTTC
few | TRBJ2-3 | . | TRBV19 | CASRSYSTDTQYF | TGTGCCAGTAGGTCTTATAGCACAGATACGCAGTATTTT
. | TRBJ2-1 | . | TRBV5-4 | CASSLAGLGHNEQFF | TGTGCCAGCAGCTTGGCCGGACTGGGCCACAATGAGCAGTTCTTC
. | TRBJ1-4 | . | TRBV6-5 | CASSPSPGASEKLFF | TGTGCCAGCAGTCCATCCCCCGGGGCTAGTGAAAAACTGTTTTTT
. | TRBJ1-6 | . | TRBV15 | CATSGLGGYNSPLHF | TGTGCCACCAGCGGGCTAGGGGGCTATAATTCACCCCTCCACTTT
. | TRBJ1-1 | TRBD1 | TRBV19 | CASISRGRVTGGTEAFF | TGTGCCAGTATTTCCAGGGGGCGCGTGACCGGGGGCACTGAAGCTTTCTTT
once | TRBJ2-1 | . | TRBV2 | CASRTTTPYNEQFF | TGTGCCAGCAGGACGACAACCCCCTACAATGAGCAGTTCTTC
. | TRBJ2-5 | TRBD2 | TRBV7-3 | CASSLDPRGGLETQYF | TGTGCCAGCAGCTTGGACCCCCGGGGGGGCTTGGAGACCCAGTACTTC
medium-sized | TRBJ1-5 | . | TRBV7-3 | CASSLTAPGRVSNQPQHF | TGTGCCAGCAGCTTAACGGCCCCGGGACGTGTTAGCAATCAGCCCCAGCATTTT
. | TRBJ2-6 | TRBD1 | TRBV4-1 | CASSQDRILGQGTGANVLTF | TGCGCCAGCAGCCAAGATCGTATATTAGGACAGGGGACAGGGGCCAACGTCCTGACTTTC
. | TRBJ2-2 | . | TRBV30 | CAWSGRSTGELFF | TGTGCCTGGAGTGGCCGATCCACCGGGGAGCTGTTTTTT
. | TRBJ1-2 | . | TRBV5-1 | CASSFETWGYTF | TGCGCCAGCAGCTTCGAAACCTGGGGCTACACCTTC
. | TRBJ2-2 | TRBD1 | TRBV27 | CASRRMTGDGAGELFF | TGTGCCAGCAGACGAATGACAGGGGATGGGGCCGGGGAGCTGTTTTTT
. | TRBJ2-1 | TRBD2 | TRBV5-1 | CASSTQTSSDEQFF | TGCGCCAGCAGCACTCAGACTAGCAGCGATGAGCAGTTCTTC